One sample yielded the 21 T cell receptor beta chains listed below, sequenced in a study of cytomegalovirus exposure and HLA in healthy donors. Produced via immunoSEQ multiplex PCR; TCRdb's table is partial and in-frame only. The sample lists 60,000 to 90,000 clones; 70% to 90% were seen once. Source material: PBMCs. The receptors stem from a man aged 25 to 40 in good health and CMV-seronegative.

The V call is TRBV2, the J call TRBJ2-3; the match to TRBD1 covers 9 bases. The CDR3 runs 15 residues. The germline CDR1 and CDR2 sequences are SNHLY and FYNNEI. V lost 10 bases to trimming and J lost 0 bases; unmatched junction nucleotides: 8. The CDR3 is CANPRDRVSTDTQYF. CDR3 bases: TGTGCCAACCCTAGGGACAGGGTAAGCACAGATACGCAGTATTTT.

CDR3 nucleotides: TGTGCCTGGAGTGTGTCCTTCTATGGCTACACCTTC. Translation: CAWSVSFYGYTF. The chain is built from TRBV30 and TRBJ1-2, with D hard to call. The V and J ends lost 0 bases and 4 bases respectively, with 6 bases between them. Germline CDR1 reads GTSNPN; CDR2 reads SVGIG (reference sequence). CDR3 length: 12 residues.

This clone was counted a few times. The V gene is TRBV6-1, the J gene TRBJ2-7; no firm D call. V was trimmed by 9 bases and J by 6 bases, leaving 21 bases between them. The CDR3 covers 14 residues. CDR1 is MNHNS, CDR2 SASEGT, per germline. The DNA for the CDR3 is TGTGCCAGTTCCCCTTCCGGCGAGGCGAGCGAGCAGTACGTC. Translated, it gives CASSPSGEASEQYV.

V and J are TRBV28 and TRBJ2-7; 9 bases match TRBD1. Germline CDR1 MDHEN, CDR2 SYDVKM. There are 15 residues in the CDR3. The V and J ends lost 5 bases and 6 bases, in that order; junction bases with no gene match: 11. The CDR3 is CASSPLGQGRREQYF. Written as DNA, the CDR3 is TGTGCCAGCAGTCCCCTAGGACAGGGGCGGCGCGAGCAGTACTTC.

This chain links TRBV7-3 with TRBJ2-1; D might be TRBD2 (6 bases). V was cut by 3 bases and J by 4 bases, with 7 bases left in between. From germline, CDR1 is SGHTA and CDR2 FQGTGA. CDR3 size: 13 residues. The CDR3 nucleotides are TGTGCCAGCAGCTTGGGGACTTACAATGAGCAGTTCTTC. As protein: CASSLGTYNEQFF.

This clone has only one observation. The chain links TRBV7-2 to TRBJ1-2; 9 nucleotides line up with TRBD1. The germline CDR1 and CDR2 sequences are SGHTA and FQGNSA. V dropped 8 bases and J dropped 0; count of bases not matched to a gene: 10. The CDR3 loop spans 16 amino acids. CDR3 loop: CASGSGTGSANYGYTF. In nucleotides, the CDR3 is TGTGCCAGCGGCAGCGGGACAGGGTCAGCTAACTATGGCTACACCTTC.

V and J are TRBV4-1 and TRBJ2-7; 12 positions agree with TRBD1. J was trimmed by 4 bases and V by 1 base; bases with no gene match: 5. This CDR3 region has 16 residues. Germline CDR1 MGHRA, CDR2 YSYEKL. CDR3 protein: CASSQAPGQGAYEQYF. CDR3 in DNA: TGCGCCAGCAGCCAAGCCCCGGGACAGGGGGCTTACGAGCAGTACTTC.

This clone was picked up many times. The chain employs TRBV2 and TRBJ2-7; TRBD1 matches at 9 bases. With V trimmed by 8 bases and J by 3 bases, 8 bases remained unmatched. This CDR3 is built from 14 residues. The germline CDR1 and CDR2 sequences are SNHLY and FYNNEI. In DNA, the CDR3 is TGTGCCAGCGACCCAGGGGACAGGGACTACGAGCAGTACTTC. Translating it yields CASDPGDRDYEQYF. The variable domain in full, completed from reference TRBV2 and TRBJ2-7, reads EPEVTQTPSHQVTQMGQEVILRCVPISNHLYFYWYRQILGQKVEFLVSFYNNEISEKSEIFDDQFSVERPDGSNFTLKIRSTKLEDSAMYFCASDPGDRDYEQYFGPGTRLTVT.

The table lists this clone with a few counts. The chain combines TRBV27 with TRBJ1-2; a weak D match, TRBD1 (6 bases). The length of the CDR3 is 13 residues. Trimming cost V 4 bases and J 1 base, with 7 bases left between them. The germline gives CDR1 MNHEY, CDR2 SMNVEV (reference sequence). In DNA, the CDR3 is TGTGCCAGCAGTTCAGGGGATAACTATGGCTACACCTTC. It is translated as CASSSGDNYGYTF.

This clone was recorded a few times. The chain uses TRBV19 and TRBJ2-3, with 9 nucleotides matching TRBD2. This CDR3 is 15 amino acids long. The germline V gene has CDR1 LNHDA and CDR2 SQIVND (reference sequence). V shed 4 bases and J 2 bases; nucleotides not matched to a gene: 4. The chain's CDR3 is CASSTIAGDTDTQYF. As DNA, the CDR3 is TGTGCCAGTAGTACCATAGCGGGAGACACAGATACGCAGTATTTT.

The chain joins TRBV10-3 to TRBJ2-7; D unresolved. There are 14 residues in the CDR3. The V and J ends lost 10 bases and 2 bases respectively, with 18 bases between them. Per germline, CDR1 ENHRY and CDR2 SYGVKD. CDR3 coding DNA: TGTGCCACCAAAAACGGGTTGACGACCTACGAGCAGTACTTC. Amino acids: CATKNGLTTYEQYF.

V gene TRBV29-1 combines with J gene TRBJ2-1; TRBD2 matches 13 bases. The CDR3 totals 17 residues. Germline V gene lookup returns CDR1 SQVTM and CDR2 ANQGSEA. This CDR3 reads CRLGTSGNQFSYNEQFF. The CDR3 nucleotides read TGCAGGCTCGGGACTAGCGGGAATCAATTCTCCTACAATGAGCAGTTCTTC.

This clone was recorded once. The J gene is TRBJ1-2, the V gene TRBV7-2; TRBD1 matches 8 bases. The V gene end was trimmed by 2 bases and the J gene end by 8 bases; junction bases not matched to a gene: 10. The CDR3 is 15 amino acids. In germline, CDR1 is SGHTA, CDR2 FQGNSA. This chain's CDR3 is CASSLQGALIGGYTF. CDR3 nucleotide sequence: TGTGCCAGCAGCTTACAGGGGGCCCTCATCGGGGGCTACACCTTC.

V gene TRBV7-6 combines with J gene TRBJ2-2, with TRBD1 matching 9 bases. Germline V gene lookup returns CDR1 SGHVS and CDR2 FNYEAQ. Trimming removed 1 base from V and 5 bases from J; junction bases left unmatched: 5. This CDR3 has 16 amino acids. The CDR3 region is CASSLVWDRVTGELFF. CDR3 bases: TGTGCCAGCAGCTTAGTTTGGGACAGGGTAACCGGGGAGCTGTTTTTT.

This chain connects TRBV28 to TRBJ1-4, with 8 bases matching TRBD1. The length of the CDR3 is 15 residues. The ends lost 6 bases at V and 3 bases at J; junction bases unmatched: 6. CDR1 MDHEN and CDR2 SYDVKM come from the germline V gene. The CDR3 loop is CASRGRGQANEKLFF. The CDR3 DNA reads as TGTGCCAGCAGGGGGAGGGGACAGGCTAATGAAAAACTGTTTTTT.

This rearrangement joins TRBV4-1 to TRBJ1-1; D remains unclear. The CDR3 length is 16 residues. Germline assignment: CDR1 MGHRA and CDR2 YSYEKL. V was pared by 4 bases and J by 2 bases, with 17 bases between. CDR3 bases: TGCGCCAGCAGCCCGGTGGTAGGCGGGCTAAACACTGAAGCTTTCTTT. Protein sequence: CASSPVVGGLNTEAFF.

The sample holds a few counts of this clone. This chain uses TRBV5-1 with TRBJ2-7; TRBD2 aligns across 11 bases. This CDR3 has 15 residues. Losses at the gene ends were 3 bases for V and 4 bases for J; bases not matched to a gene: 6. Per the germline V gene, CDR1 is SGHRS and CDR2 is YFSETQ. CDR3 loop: CASSWGGTSGYEQYV. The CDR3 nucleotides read TGCGCCAGCAGCTGGGGTGGGACTAGCGGTTACGAGCAGTACGTC.

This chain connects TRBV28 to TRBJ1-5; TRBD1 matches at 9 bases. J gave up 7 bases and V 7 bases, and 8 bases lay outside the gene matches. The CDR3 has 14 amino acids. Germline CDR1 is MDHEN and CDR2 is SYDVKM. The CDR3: CASTPGQGNQPQHF. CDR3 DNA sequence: TGTGCCAGCACCCCGGGACAGGGTAACCAGCCCCAGCATTTT. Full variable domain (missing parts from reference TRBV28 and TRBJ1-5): DVKVTQSSRYLVKRTGEKVFLECVQDMDHENMFWYRQDPGLGLRLIYFSYDVKMKEKGDIPEGYSVSREKKERFSLILESASTNQTSMYLCASTPGQGNQPQHFGDGTRLSIL.

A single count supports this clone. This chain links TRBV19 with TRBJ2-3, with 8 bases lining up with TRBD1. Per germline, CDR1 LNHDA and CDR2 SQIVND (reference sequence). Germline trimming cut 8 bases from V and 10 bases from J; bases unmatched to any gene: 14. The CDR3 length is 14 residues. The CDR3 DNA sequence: TGTGCCAGTTATGGGACAGGCAGGTTAATTTCGCAGTATTTT. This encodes CASYGTGRLISQYF.

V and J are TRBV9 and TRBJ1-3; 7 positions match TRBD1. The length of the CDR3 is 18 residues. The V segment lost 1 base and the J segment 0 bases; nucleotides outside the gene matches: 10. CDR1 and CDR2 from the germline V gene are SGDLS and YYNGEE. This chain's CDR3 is CASSVTIQGLNSGNTIYF. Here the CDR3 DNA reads TGTGCCAGCAGCGTAACAATACAGGGGCTAAACTCTGGAAACACCATATATTTT.

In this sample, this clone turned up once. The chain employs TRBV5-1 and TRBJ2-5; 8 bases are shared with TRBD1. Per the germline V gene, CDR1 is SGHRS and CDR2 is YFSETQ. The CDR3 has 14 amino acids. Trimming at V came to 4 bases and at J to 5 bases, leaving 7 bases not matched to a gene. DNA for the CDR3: TGCGCCAGCAGCAGGGAGGACAGGGATGAGACCCAGTACTTC. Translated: CASSREDRDETQYF.